Each of the 9 T cell receptor beta chains below was sequenced from the same sample in a study of blood T cell repertoires in COVID-19. Method: immunoSEQ multiplex PCR; TCRdb's copy keeps in-frame clones and lacks some. The table has some 200,000 clones, roughly four fifths seen once. The sample was peripheral blood. Receptors originate from a woman aged 40 to 50 with COVID-19, enrolled during active disease.

The chain links TRBV12-3 or TRBV12-4 to TRBJ1-2; D call uncertain. The V gene lost 8 bases and the J gene lost 2 bases, with 6 bases spanning the gap. The CDR3 contains 11 residues. In DNA form, the CDR3 reads TGTGCCAGCGGGCCAAACTATGGCTACACCTTC. This translates into CASGPNYGYTF.

This clone was counted a single time. V is TRBV2 and J is TRBJ2-1; 10 nucleotides match TRBD2. This CDR3 is 16 amino acids long. Germline V lookup: CDR1 SNHLY, CDR2 FYNNEI. J was trimmed by 5 bases and V by 4 bases; bases with no gene match: 8. This CDR3 reads CASSASLAGSNNEQFF. As DNA, the CDR3 is TGTGCCAGCAGTGCCTCACTAGCGGGATCAAACAATGAGCAGTTCTTC.

The chain has TRBV7-9 and TRBJ2-7, with a tentative D call TRBD2 (5 bases). The germline V and J ends were trimmed by 1 base and 3 bases, with 7 bases remaining between them. Germline V gives CDR1 SEHNR, CDR2 FQNEAQ (reference sequence). This CDR3 has 13 amino acids. The CDR3 spells CASSLGGNYEQYF. In DNA, the CDR3 is TGTGCCAGCAGCTTAGGAGGGAACTACGAGCAGTACTTC.

The gene calls are TRBV18 and TRBJ2-1, with 8 bases fitting TRBD2. Germline CDR1 reads KGHSH; CDR2 reads LQKENI. Trimming cost V 3 bases and J 3 bases; bases outside gene matches: 1. This CDR3 region has 14 residues. CDR3 DNA sequence: TGTGCCAGCTCACCGCGGGGGGTCTACAATGAGCAGTTCTTC. This encodes CASSPRGVYNEQFF.

The genes are TRBV9 and TRBJ2-2, with D perhaps TRBD1 (7 bases). V was cut by 3 bases and J by 4 bases, with 16 bases left in between. There are 16 residues in the CDR3. The germline V gene encodes CDR1 SGDLS and CDR2 YYNGEE. The CDR3 loop reads CASSAGGGVRTGELFF. The CDR3 nucleotides are TGTGCCAGCAGCGCCGGAGGGGGCGTGCGCACCGGGGAGCTGTTTTTT.

As concerns this clone: The same CDR3 arises from other DNA sequences in this sample as well. V usage is TRBV28 and J usage is TRBJ2-1; D call uncertain. V lost 3 bases, J lost 0 bases, and 9 bases lay in between. CDR1 is MDHEN and CDR2 is SYDVKM in the germline V gene. This CDR3 region has 15 residues. Here the CDR3 DNA reads TGTGCCAGCAGTTTTTTTGGTAGCTCCTACAATGAGCAGTTCTTC. Translation gives CASSFFGSSYNEQFF.

V is TRBV6-1 and J is TRBJ2-5, with D perhaps TRBD1 (6 bases). Germline values: CDR1 MNHNS, CDR2 SASEGT. CDR3 length: 15 amino acids. V dropped 0 bases and J dropped 6 bases, with 14 bases sitting between them. CDR3 protein: CASSEAAGTIQTQYF. CDR3 coding DNA: TGTGCCAGCAGTGAAGCCGCCGGGACAATCCAGACCCAGTACTTC.

This chain connects TRBV29-1 to TRBJ2-2; no reliable D call. With 7 bases removed from V and 4 bases from J, the gap between germline ends came to 10 bases. The CDR3 has 12 residues. Germline V gene data show CDR1 as SQVTM and CDR2 as ANQGSEA. The chain's CDR3 is CSGVGLTGELFF. The CDR3 DNA reads TGCAGCGGCGTGGGCCTCACCGGGGAGCTGTTTTTT.

The chain uses TRBV9 and TRBJ2-6; 7 bases map to TRBD1. The length of the CDR3 is 16 residues. Losses at the gene ends were 0 bases for V and 4 bases for J; bases not matched to a gene: 4. Germline V CDR1 and CDR2: SGDLS, YYNGEE. CDR3 sequence reads: CASSVVRGPGANVLTF. The CDR3 nucleotides are TGTGCCAGCAGCGTAGTGAGGGGGCCAGGGGCCAACGTCCTGACTTTC.